This is a list of T cell receptor beta chains from one sample in a study of T cells in Graves' hyperthyroidism and ophthalmopathy. TCRdb passed the multiplex PCR reads through MiXCR, listing each CDR3 protein once. Counted here are around 620,000 distinct CDR3 sequences, around 14% occurring once; the ten biggest clones make up around 7%. The sequencing sample was made of blood. The receptor source for this set is a woman between 18 and 29 years old with Graves' ophthalmopathy. Both conserved end residues are part of each CDR3. The D gene is left open where the match is weak. Some rows mark clone size as missing; the rest say once, few, many or name a class of expanded clone.

D gene: TRBD1; J gene: TRBJ1-1; V gene: TRBV9; clone size: many; CDR3 protein: CASSVAGTGLTEAFF; CDR3 DNA: TGTGCCAGCAGCGTAGCCGGGACAGGTTTGACTGAAGCTTTCTTT
D gene: TRBD1; J gene: TRBJ2-7; V gene: TRBV12-3/TRBV12-4; clone size: many; CDR3 protein: CASSYRDRPGYEQYF; CDR3 DNA: TGTGCCAGCAGTTATCGGGACAGACCTGGCTACGAGCAGTACTTC
D gene: TRBD2; J gene: TRBJ2-2; V gene: TRBV12-3/TRBV12-4; clone size: -; CDR3 protein: CASKTRTSGSKYTGELFF; CDR3 DNA: TGTGCCAGCAAAACGAGGACTAGCGGGAGTAAATACACCGGGGAGCTGTTTTTT
D gene: -; J gene: TRBJ1-3; V gene: TRBV24-1; clone size: -; CDR3 protein: CATSDWTSGNTIYF; CDR3 DNA: TGTGCCACCAGTGACTGGACCTCTGGAAACACCATATATTTT
D gene: -; J gene: TRBJ1-6; V gene: TRBV7-2; clone size: many; CDR3 protein: CASSNLAWGASYNSPLHF; CDR3 DNA: TGTGCCAGCAGCAACCTAGCCTGGGGGGCATCCTATAATTCACCCCTCCACTTT
D gene: -; J gene: TRBJ2-4; V gene: TRBV6-1; clone size: -; CDR3 protein: CASSGTPAKNIQYF; CDR3 DNA: TGTGCCAGCAGTGGGACACCGGCCAAAAACATTCAGTACTTC
D gene: -; J gene: TRBJ2-1; V gene: TRBV15; clone size: few; CDR3 protein: CATSRDLYAGTYNEQFF; CDR3 DNA: TGTGCCACCAGCAGAGATCTCTATGCGGGAACCTACAATGAGCAGTTCTTC
D gene: -; J gene: TRBJ2-7; V gene: TRBV20-1; clone size: many; CDR3 protein: CSAIGPAEPYEQYF; CDR3 DNA: TGCAGTGCTATAGGACCAGCGGAGCCCTACGAGCAGTACTTC
D gene: TRBD2; J gene: TRBJ2-2; V gene: TRBV7-2; clone size: -; CDR3 protein: CASSLAGRNTGELFF; CDR3 DNA: TGTGCCAGCTCTCTAGCGGGACGGAACACCGGGGAGCTGTTTTTT
D gene: -; J gene: TRBJ1-1; V gene: TRBV9; clone size: many; CDR3 protein: CASSSSRNTEAFF; CDR3 DNA: TGTGCCAGCAGCTCCAGTCGCAACACTGAAGCTTTCTTT
D gene: TRBD1; J gene: TRBJ1-1; V gene: TRBV6-5; clone size: many; CDR3 protein: CASSYPGTVNTEAFF; CDR3 DNA: TGTGCCAGCAGTTACCCGGGGACAGTTAACACTGAAGCTTTCTTT
D gene: TRBD2; J gene: TRBJ2-7; V gene: TRBV4-1; clone size: many; CDR3 protein: CASSQETSGGFREQYF; CDR3 DNA: TGCGCCAGCAGCCAAGAAACTAGCGGGGGGTTTAGGGAGCAGTACTTC
D gene: -; J gene: TRBJ1-1; V gene: TRBV11-3; clone size: -; CDR3 protein: CASSLPGTLNTEAFF; CDR3 DNA: TGTGCCAGCAGCCTTCCCGGGACGCTCAACACTGAAGCTTTCTTT
D gene: -; J gene: TRBJ2-3; V gene: TRBV7-3; clone size: many; CDR3 protein: CASSPGQEGDTQYF; CDR3 DNA: TGTGCCAGCAGCCCCGGACAGGAGGGGGATACGCAGTATTTT
D gene: -; J gene: TRBJ1-5; V gene: TRBV6-6; clone size: many; CDR3 protein: CASSYFGREGQPQHF; CDR3 DNA: TGTGCCAGCAGTTACTTCGGAAGGGAAGGACAGCCCCAGCATTTT
D gene: -; J gene: TRBJ2-1; V gene: TRBV27; clone size: many; CDR3 protein: CASSLEGRLHNEQFF; CDR3 DNA: TGTGCCAGCAGTTTAGAAGGGCGGCTCCACAATGAGCAGTTCTTC
D gene: -; J gene: TRBJ1-1; V gene: TRBV5-6; clone size: few; CDR3 protein: CASSRPGTLNTEAFF; CDR3 DNA: TGTGCCAGCAGCCGTCCCGGGACCCTGAACACTGAAGCTTTCTTT
D gene: TRBD2; J gene: TRBJ2-2; V gene: TRBV10-3; clone size: many; CDR3 protein: CAIGLATSPTGELFF; CDR3 DNA: TGTGCCATCGGACTAGCGACTTCTCCCACCGGGGAGCTGTTTTTT
D gene: TRBD1; J gene: TRBJ2-1; V gene: TRBV11-2; clone size: many; CDR3 protein: CASSSRPGQGKGNEQFF; CDR3 DNA: TGTGCCAGCAGCTCTCGACCGGGACAGGGGAAGGGGAATGAGCAGTTCTTC
D gene: -; J gene: TRBJ1-2; V gene: TRBV3-1; clone size: many; CDR3 protein: CASSQGNSGNYGYTF; CDR3 DNA: TGTGCCAGCAGCCAAGGCAACAGCGGTAACTATGGCTACACCTTC
D gene: TRBD2; J gene: TRBJ2-3; V gene: TRBV2; clone size: many; CDR3 protein: CASRGAGGYTDTQYF; CDR3 DNA: TGTGCCAGCAGGGGAGCGGGGGGTTACACAGATACGCAGTATTTT
D gene: -; J gene: TRBJ2-7; V gene: TRBV5-6; clone size: -; CDR3 protein: CASSWDSSCEQYF; CDR3 DNA: TGTGCCAGCAGCTGGGACTCCTCCTGCGAGCAGTACTTC
D gene: -; J gene: TRBJ2-3; V gene: TRBV20-1; clone size: -; CDR3 protein: CSVGRIGTDTQYF; CDR3 DNA: TGCAGTGTAGGGAGGATCGGCACAGATACGCAGTATTTT
D gene: TRBD2; J gene: TRBJ2-1; V gene: TRBV7-9; clone size: -; CDR3 protein: CASSLTLEAGGADVYNEQFF; CDR3 DNA: TGTGCCAGCAGCTTAACGTTGGAAGCGGGGGGAGCGGACGTCTACAATGAGCAGTTCTTC
D gene: -; J gene: TRBJ1-3; V gene: TRBV28; clone size: -; CDR3 protein: CASSPPIYF; CDR3 DNA: TGTGCCAGCAGCCCCCCTATATATTTT
D gene: -; J gene: TRBJ2-6; V gene: TRBV28; clone size: few; CDR3 protein: CASSPVGTAAGANVLTF; CDR3 DNA: TGTGCCAGCAGCCCCGTAGGTACGGCAGCTGGGGCCAACGTCCTGACTTTC
D gene: -; J gene: TRBJ2-5; V gene: TRBV24-1; clone size: -; CDR3 protein: CATSDPGAGEETQCF; CDR3 DNA: TGTGCCACCAGTGATCCCGGGGCAGGGGAGGAGACCCAGTGCTTC
D gene: -; J gene: TRBJ2-3; V gene: TRBV29-1; clone size: few; CDR3 protein: CSLGGEDTQYF; CDR3 DNA: TGCAGCCTCGGGGGAGAGGATACGCAGTATTTT
D gene: TRBD1; J gene: TRBJ1-6; V gene: TRBV2; clone size: many; CDR3 protein: CASSVNQGAGGSPLHF; CDR3 DNA: TGTGCCAGCAGTGTTAATCAGGGGGCTGGAGGATCACCCCTCCACTTT
D gene: TRBD2; J gene: TRBJ2-1; V gene: TRBV24-1; clone size: many; CDR3 protein: CATSDFGGGANEQFF; CDR3 DNA: TGTGCCACCAGTGATTTTGGGGGAGGGGCAAATGAGCAGTTCTTC
D gene: TRBD2; J gene: TRBJ2-5; V gene: TRBV12-3/TRBV12-4; clone size: many; CDR3 protein: CASSFGPQGGRETQYF; CDR3 DNA: TGTGCCAGCAGTTTCGGGCCCCAGGGAGGGCGAGAGACCCAGTACTTC
D gene: -; J gene: TRBJ2-7; V gene: TRBV11-1; clone size: many; CDR3 protein: CASSLGRVNEQYF; CDR3 DNA: TGTGCCAGCAGCTTAGGGCGTGTCAACGAGCAGTACTTC
D gene: TRBD2; J gene: TRBJ2-3; V gene: TRBV4-1; clone size: -; CDR3 protein: CASSDGHGRATDTQYF; CDR3 DNA: TGCGCCAGCAGCGACGGGCACGGGAGGGCCACAGATACGCAGTATTTT
D gene: -; J gene: TRBJ2-1; V gene: TRBV24-1; clone size: few; CDR3 protein: CATSDLSGGSTSRSVQFF; CDR3 DNA: TGTGCCACCAGTGACCTGAGCGGCGGATCCACCTCGCGATCGGTCCAGTTCTTC
D gene: -; J gene: TRBJ2-3; V gene: TRBV3-1; clone size: many; CDR3 protein: CASSYSVGALAQYF; CDR3 DNA: TGTGCCAGCAGCTACTCCGTTGGGGCCCTAGCTCAGTATTTT